This TCR beta chain was retrieved from a study of blood T cells in healthy people across ages (dated by TCRdb to the mid-2010s). Regarding the study in general: Template switching captured roughly one uniquely barcoded TCR beta cDNA molecule per two T cells in model experiments. To track age-related changes in TCR beta repertoire diversity, the study relied on deep sequencing normalized with unique cDNA molecular identifiers. The donors were divided into four age groups: young (average roughly 15 years), middle-aged (approximately 39), aged (around 67) and long-lived (about 90). Donors of different ages were randomly distributed across sequencing lanes to avoid experimental bias. For two donors (one aged 18 to 30 and one aged 80 or older), the study analyzed two additional independent replicas of 1 million unique cDNA reads from the same blood draw.

About this clonotype itself: The clone's antigen remains unknown. No per-base quality is available; no much larger clone lies one base away.

The paper's findings and limits, for the study overall: Because the CMV infection status of the donors was unknown, age-related changes in expanded clonotypes may potentially have been confounded. Because profiling used bulk unsorted PBMCs, naive and antigen-experienced compartments could not be compared conclusively. The long-lived group showed more naive CD4+ T cells, fewer expanded clones and increased TCR diversity than the aged group, suggesting age selection. A strong correlation was found between observed TCR beta diversity and the percentage of naive T cells measured by flow cytometry. Observed TCR beta diversity per million T cells fell roughly linearly with age, and a significant reduction was already apparent by age around 36. Estimates of total diversity from one million sequenced T cells were regarded as lower bounds and underestimates.

CDR1 is given as SQVTM and CDR2 as ANQGSEA, both from the germline V gene. Germline trimming: 2 bases from V, 4 bases from J; junction bases outside gene matches: 13. Including the terminal cysteine and phenylalanine, the CDR3 comprises 16 residues. The retained sequence is limited to the CDR3, 48 bases, with the frame set at the first base. The library relied on 5' RACE. Sequenced on an Illumina HiSeq 2500. The second PCR ran for roughly 7 to 11 cycles and used a J-beta primer mix along with a sample-barcoded 5' primer. Each TCR beta cDNA molecule received a unique molecular identifier from a template-switch 5' adaptor carrying 12 random nucleotides. Each sample yielded at least 2.5 million CDR3-containing paired-end reads. First-strand cDNA synthesis was performed from all RNA using the Mint cDNA synthesis kit, with priming by a TRBC-specific oligonucleotide. All cDNA was treated with uracil-DNA glycosylase and then went through a first 18-cycle PCR with the universal primers M1SS and BC2_uni_R. In the authors' own workflow: Normalization of each sample was performed by random selection of 1 million high-quality reads, each carrying a distinct molecular identifier. Reads sharing molecular identifiers were discarded rather than binned into consensus sequences. MiTCR, set to a Q25 quality threshold and the strictest error-elimination algorithm, was used for CDR3 identification, clonotype clustering and error correction. A nonparametric unseen species model with Euler transformation was used to estimate lower-bound total TCR beta diversity. The public reads were run again by TCRdb, first through fastp at Q25 and then through MiXCR, and only productive beta chains were kept. Rows merge per CDR3 protein into single entries with the most common DNA and genes. In this record, the V and J calls reflect TCRdb's handling and not the investigators' own analysis. The table for this sample lists around 800,000 distinct CDR3 sequences; approximately 59% of them were counted only once. Of the sample, roughly 25% falls within the top ten clones.

Systemically healthy Caucasian individuals from Russia, 39 in total and aged roughly 6 to 100 years, were included as donors. Around 10 milliliters of peripheral blood were drawn from each donor into EDTA-treated Vacutainer tubes. PBMCs were isolated by Ficoll-Paque density-gradient centrifugation, with at least 7 million obtained per sample. Total RNA was extracted from PBMCs with Trizol reagent, with at least 6 micrograms obtained per sample. For every donor, flow cytometry on a PBMC aliquot measured the percentage of naive CD45RAhigh/CD27high T cells. The sample consisted of blood. This receptor was obtained from a man aged 25-45 years in good health. The sequence links TRBV29-1 to TRBJ1-2, with TRBD1 identical over 7 junction bases. The nucleotide sequence is given as TGCAGCGTTGAAAGACAGCCGGGACAGACCGTCTATGGCTACACCTTC. Translated, it reads CSVERQPGQTVYGYTF.